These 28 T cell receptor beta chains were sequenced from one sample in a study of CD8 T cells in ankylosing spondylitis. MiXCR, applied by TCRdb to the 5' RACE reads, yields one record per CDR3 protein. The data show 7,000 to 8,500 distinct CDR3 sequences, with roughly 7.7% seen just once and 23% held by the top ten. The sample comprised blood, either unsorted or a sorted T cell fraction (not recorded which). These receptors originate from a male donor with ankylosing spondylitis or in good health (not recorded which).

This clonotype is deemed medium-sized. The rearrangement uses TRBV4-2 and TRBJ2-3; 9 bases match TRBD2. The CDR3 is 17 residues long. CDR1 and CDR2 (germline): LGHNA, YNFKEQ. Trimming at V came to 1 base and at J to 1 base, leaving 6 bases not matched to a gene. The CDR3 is CASSQVGVAGGTDTQYF. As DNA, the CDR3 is TGTGCCAGCAGCCAAGTCGGGGTAGCGGGAGGCACAGATACGCAGTATTTT.

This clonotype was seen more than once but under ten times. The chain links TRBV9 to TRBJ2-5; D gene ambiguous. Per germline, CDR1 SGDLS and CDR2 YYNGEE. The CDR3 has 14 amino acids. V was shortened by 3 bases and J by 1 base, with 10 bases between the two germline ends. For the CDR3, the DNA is TGTGCCAGCAGCGGGCCAGCCACCCAAGAGACCCAGTACTTC. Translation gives CASSGPATQETQYF.

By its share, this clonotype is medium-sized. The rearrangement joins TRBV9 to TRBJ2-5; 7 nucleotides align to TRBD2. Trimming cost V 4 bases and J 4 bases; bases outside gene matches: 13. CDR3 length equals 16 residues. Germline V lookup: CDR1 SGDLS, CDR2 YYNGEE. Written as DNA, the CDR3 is TGTGCCAGCAGCTCAGGGAAGGGAGGGAAGGGAGAGACCCAGTACTTC. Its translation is CASSSGKGGKGETQYF.

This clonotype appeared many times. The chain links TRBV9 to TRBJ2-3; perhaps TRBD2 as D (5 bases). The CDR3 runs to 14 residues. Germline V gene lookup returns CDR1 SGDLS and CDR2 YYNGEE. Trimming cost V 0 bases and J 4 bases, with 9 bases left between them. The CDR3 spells CASSVEIASDTQYF. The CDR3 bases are TGTGCCAGCAGCGTAGAGATAGCGTCAGATACGCAGTATTTT. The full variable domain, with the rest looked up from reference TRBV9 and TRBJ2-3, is DSGVTQTPKHLITATGQRVTLRCSPRSGDLSVYWYQQSLDQGLQFLIQYYNGEERAKGNILERFSAQQFPDLHSELNLSSLELGDSALYFCASSVEIASDTQYFGPGTRLTVL.

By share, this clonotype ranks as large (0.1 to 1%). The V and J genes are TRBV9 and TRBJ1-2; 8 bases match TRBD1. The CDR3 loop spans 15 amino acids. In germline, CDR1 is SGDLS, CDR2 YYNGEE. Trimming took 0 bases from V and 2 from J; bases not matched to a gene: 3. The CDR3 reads CASSVAGGLNYGYTF. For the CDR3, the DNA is TGTGCCAGCAGCGTAGCAGGGGGCTTGAACTATGGCTACACCTTC.

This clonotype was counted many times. The CDR3 DNA reads TGTGCCAGCAGCGAGGGAGATACGCAGTATTTT. It yields the protein CASSEGDTQYF. The chain is built from TRBV9 and TRBJ2-3, with D unclear. Germline lookup yields CDR1 SGDLS and CDR2 YYNGEE. The CDR3 is 11 amino acids. V was shortened by 3 bases and J by 5 bases, with 4 bases between the two germline ends.

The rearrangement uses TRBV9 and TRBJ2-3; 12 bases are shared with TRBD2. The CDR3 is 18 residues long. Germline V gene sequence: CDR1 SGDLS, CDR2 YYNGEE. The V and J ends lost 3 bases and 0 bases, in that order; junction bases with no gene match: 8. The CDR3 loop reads CASSAPLAGGPSTDTQYF. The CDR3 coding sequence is TGTGCCAGCAGCGCCCCACTAGCGGGGGGACCTAGCACAGATACGCAGTATTTT.

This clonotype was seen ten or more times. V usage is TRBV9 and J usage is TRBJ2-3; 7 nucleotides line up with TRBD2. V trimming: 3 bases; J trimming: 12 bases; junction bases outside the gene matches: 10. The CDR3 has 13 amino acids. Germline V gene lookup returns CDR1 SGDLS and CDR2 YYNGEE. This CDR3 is CASSEGSGASQYF. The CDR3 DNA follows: TGTGCCAGCAGCGAAGGGAGCGGGGCCAGCCAGTATTTT.

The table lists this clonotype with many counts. The CDR3 nucleotides are TGTGCCAGCAGCGTAGGTCTAGCCTGGGAGCAGTTCTTC. The encoded protein is CASSVGLAWEQFF. The V call is TRBV9, the J call TRBJ2-1, with a weak D call TRBD2 (5 bases). Trimming pared 0 bases from V and 10 bases from J, leaving 11 bases between. Germline lookup yields CDR1 SGDLS and CDR2 YYNGEE. The CDR3 runs to 13 residues.

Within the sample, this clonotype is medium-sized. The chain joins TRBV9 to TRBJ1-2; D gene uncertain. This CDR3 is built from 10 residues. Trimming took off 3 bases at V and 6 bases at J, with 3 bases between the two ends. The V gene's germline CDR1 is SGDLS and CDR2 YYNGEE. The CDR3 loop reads CASSGNGYTF. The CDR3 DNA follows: TGTGCCAGCAGCGGAAATGGCTACACCTTC.

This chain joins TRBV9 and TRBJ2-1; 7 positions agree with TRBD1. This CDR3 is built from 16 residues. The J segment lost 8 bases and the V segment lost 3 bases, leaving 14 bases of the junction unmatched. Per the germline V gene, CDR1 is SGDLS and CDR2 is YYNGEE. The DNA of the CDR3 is TGTGCCAGCAGCGGCCAGAGGACAGGTGTTTACTATGAGCAGTTCTTC. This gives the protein CASSGQRTGVYYEQFF.

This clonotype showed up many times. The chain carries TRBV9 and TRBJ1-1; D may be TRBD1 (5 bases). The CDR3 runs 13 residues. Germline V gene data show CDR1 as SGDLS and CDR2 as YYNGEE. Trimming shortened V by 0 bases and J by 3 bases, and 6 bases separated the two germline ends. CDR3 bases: TGTGCCAGCAGCGTAGGGGGGGACACTGAAGCTTTCTTT. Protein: CASSVGGDTEAFF.

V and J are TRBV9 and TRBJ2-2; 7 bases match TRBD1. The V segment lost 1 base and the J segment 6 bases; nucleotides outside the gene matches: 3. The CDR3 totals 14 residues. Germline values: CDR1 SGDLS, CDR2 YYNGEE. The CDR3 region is CASSVSRGPGELFF. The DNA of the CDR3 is TGTGCCAGCAGCGTATCTAGGGGGCCCGGGGAGCTGTTTTTT.

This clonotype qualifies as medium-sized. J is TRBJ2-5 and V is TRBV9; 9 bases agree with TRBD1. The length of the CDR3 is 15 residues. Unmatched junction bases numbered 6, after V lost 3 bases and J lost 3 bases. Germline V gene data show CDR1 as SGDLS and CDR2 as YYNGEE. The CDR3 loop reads CASSGDRGLEETQYF. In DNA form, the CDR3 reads TGTGCCAGCAGCGGCGACAGGGGGTTGGAAGAGACCCAGTACTTC.

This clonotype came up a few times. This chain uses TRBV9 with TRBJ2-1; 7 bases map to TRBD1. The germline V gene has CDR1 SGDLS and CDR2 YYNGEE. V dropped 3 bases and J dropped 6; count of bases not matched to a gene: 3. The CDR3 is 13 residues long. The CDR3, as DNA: TGTGCCAGCAGCGGGGACAGTCTCAATGAGCAGTTCTTC. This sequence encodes CASSGDSLNEQFF.

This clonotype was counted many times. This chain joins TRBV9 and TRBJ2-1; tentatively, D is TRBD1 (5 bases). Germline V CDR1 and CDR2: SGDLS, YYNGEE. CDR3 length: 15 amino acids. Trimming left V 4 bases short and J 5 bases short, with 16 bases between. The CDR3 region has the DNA TGTGCCAGCAGCACCTCACCATTACAGGACAATGAGCAGTTCTTC. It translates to CASSTSPLQDNEQFF.

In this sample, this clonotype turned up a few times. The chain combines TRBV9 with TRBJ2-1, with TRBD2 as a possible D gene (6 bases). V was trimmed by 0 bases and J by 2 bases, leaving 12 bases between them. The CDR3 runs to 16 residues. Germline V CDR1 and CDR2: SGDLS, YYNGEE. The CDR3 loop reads CASSVAGTPTYNEQFF. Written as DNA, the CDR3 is TGTGCCAGCAGCGTAGCGGGGACTCCAACCTACAATGAGCAGTTCTTC. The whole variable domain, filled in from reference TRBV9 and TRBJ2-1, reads DSGVTQTPKHLITATGQRVTLRCSPRSGDLSVYWYQQSLDQGLQFLIQYYNGEERAKGNILERFSAQQFPDLHSELNLSSLELGDSALYFCASSVAGTPTYNEQFFGPGTRLTVL.

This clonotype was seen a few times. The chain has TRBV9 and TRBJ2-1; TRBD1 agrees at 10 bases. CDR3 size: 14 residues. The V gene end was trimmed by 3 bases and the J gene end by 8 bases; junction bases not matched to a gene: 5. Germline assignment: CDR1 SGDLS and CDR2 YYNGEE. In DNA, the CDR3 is TGTGCCAGCAGCGAGGGACAGGGGTACGATGAGCAGTTCTTC. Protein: CASSEGQGYDEQFF.

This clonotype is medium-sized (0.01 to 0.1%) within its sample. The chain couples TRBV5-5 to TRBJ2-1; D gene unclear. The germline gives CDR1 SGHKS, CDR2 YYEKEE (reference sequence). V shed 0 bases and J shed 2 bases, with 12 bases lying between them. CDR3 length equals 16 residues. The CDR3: CASSLGSQVAYNEQFF. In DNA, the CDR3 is TGTGCCAGCAGCTTGGGAAGTCAGGTGGCCTACAATGAGCAGTTCTTC.

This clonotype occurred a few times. The CDR3 sequence is CASSVGWGPQETQYF. The DNA of the CDR3 is TGTGCCAGCAGCGTAGGTTGGGGCCCTCAAGAGACCCAGTACTTC. The chain recombines TRBV9 with TRBJ2-5; tentatively, D is TRBD1 (5 bases). The length of the CDR3 is 15 residues. Germline CDR1 reads SGDLS; CDR2 reads YYNGEE. Trimming stripped 0 bases from V and 2 bases from J, with 11 bases between.

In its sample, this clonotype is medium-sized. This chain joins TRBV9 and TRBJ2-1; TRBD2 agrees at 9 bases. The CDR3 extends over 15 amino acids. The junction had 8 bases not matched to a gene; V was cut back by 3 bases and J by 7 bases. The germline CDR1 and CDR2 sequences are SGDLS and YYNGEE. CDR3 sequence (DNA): TGTGCCAGCAGCGATAGCGGGAGAGGAGGGAATGAGCAGTTCTTC. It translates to CASSDSGRGGNEQFF.

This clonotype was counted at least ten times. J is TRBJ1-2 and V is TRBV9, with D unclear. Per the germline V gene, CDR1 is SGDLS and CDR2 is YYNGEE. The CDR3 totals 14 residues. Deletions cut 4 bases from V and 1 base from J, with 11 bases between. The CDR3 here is CASSPEGNNYGYTF. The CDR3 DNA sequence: TGTGCCAGCAGCCCAGAAGGCAATAACTATGGCTACACCTTC.

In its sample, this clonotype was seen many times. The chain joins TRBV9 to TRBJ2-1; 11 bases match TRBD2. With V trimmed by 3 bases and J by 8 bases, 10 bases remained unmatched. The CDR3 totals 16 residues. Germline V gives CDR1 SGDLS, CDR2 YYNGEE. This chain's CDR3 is CASSGTSGGYSDEQFF. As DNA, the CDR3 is TGTGCCAGCAGCGGAACTAGCGGGGGTTACAGCGATGAGCAGTTCTTC. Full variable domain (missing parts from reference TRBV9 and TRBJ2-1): DSGVTQTPKHLITATGQRVTLRCSPRSGDLSVYWYQQSLDQGLQFLIQYYNGEERAKGNILERFSAQQFPDLHSELNLSSLELGDSALYFCASSGTSGGYSDEQFFGPGTRLTVL.

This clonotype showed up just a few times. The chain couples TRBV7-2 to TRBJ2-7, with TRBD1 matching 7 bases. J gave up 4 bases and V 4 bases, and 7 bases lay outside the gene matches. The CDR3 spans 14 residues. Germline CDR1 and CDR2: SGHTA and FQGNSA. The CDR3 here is CASSYPDREYEQYV. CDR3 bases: TGTGCCAGCAGCTATCCCGACAGGGAGTACGAGCAGTACGTC.

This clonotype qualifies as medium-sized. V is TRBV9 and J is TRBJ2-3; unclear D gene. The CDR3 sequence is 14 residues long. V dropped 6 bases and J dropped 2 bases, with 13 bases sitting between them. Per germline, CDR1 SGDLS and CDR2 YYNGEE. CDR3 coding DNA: TGTGCCAGCAACTCAGGAGAGTCCACAGATACGCAGTATTTT. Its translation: CASNSGESTDTQYF.

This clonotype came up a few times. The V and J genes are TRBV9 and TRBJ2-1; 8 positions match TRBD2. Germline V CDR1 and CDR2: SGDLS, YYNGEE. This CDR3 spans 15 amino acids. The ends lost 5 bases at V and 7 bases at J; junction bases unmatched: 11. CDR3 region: CASRGKGAGANEQFF. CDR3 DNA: TGTGCCAGCAGGGGCAAAGGAGCGGGAGCAAATGAGCAGTTCTTC.

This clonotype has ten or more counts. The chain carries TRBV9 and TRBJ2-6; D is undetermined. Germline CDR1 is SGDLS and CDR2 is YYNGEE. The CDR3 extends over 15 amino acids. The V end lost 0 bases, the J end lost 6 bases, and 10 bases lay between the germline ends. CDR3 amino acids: CASSVDGVPANVLTF. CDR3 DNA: TGTGCCAGCAGCGTAGATGGGGTGCCGGCCAACGTCCTGACTTTC. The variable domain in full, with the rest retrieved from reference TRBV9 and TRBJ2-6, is DSGVTQTPKHLITATGQRVTLRCSPRSGDLSVYWYQQSLDQGLQFLIQYYNGEERAKGNILERFSAQQFPDLHSELNLSSLELGDSALYFCASSVDGVPANVLTFGAGSRLTVL.

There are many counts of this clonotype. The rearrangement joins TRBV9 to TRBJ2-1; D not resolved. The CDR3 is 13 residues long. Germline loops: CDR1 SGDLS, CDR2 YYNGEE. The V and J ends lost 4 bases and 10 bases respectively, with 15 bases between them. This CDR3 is CASSPARALEQFF. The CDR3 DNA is TGTGCCAGCAGCCCCGCCCGGGCTCTCGAGCAGTTCTTC.